The sequence of this TCR beta chain was determined in a study of T cell repertoires in aging, cancer and after chemotherapy. Study information: Pre- and post-chemotherapy samples were paired from glioblastoma patients treated with temozolomide-based therapy. Overall study findings and caveats: Loss of evenness, beyond lost richness, contributed to age-related TCR diversity decline in cancer patients.

The germline V gene has CDR1 SEHNR and CDR2 FQNEAQ (reference sequence). Trimming shortened V by 0 bases and J by 3 bases, and 20 bases separated the two germline ends. This CDR3 has 18 residues. TCR beta rearrangements were amplified from peripheral blood genomic DNA. Multiplex touch-down PCR with TRB-A/B primers amplified rearranged V-D-J TRB sequences. TCRdb processed the multiplex PCR reads anew with MiXCR; each CDR3 protein has one entry. The sample lists around 2,700 distinct CDR3 sequences; roughly 22% were seen once. This clonotype was seen a handful of times. Its antigen remains unidentified. This chain uses TRBV7-9 with TRBJ1-1; a possible D gene is TRBD1 (6 bases). The source of this sequence is a human donor with a solid tumor. Sequenced: blood. CDR3 protein: CASSLAGAGVGADTEAFF. CDR3 coding DNA: TGTGCCAGCAGCTTAGCTGGGGCGGGTGTGGGGGCGGACACTGAAGCTTTCTTT.